These T cell receptor beta chains were read from a single sample in a study of cytomegalovirus exposure and HLA in healthy donors. Assay used: immunoSEQ multiplex PCR; TCRdb lists only in-frame clones, some missing. The repertoire shows about 88,000 clones; the top ten hold more than 5.5%. The sample consisted of PBMCs. The source is a girl under 18 in good health and CMV-seropositive. CDR3s include the opening cysteine and the closing phenylalanine or tryptophan.

v_call	j_call	cdr3_aa
TRBV4-3	TRBJ2-3	CASSQEAGGIRDTQYF
TRBV9	TRBJ2-3	CASSSGLAGTDTQYF
TRBV7-8	TRBJ1-3	CASSSGNTIYF
TRBV13	TRBJ2-3	CASSLSVTSGDTQYF
TRBV5-6	TRBJ2-3	CASSLDRGASTDTQYF
TRBV4-1	TRBJ1-6	CASSHHGNSPLHF
TRBV4-3	TRBJ2-3	CASSGWTGGTDTQYF
TRBV27	TRBJ2-1	CASSLSFRGEQFF
TRBV4-3	TRBJ2-1	CASSRGGGVGDNEQFF
TRBV6-6	TRBJ1-2	CASRGQNYGYTF
TRBV5-5	TRBJ2-3	CASSFPGLGTDTQYF
TRBV7-7	TRBJ2-5	CAITVGGPLETQYF
TRBV5-6	TRBJ1-5	CASSLFAGGNQPQHF
TRBV4-1	TRBJ2-7	CASSQGTSGRVYEQYF
TRBV5-4	TRBJ2-1	CASSAFGEQFF
TRBV6-1	TRBJ2-3	CASSDLGLAGVTQYF
TRBV11-3	TRBJ1-1	CASSFGDTEAFF
TRBV11-2	TRBJ2-5	CASDGGENQYF
TRBV6-1	TRBJ1-2	CASSVGGTNYGYTF
TRBV6-5	TRBJ2-5	CASSYGVGQGWETQYF
TRBV4-1	TRBJ1-2	CASSPRETGCGYTF
TRBV15	TRBJ2-1	CATSTVRTGIEQFF
TRBV29-1	TRBJ1-2	CSVEDQDRGKGYTF
TRBV6-1	TRBJ1-6	CASSERRTGYNSPLHF
TRBV4-2	TRBJ2-3	CASSHPADTQYF
TRBV29-1	TRBJ1-2	CSVVPAEPYGYTF
TRBV27	TRBJ1-6	CASSLLSGGRSSPLHF
TRBV4-3	TRBJ1-5	CASSQEPQSGQPQHF
TRBV6-1	TRBJ2-2	CASKLGGTGELFF
TRBV6-6	TRBJ1-5	CASSYSRAGNQPQHF
TRBV4-2	TRBJ1-3	CASSQDRAGNTIYF
TRBV29-1	TRBJ2-5	CSVSQGETQYF
TRBV29-1	TRBJ2-4	CSVGGDGNIQYF
TRBV9	TRBJ2-7	CASSVEQGSSYEQYF
TRBV18	TRBJ2-7	CASSPPNRFRDYEQYF
TRBV6-1	TRBJ1-5	CASSLGRGDQPQHF
TRBV7-2	TRBJ1-1	CASSSRQGEGEAFF
TRBV4-3	TRBJ1-6	CASSKGQGDGSPLHF
TRBV11-2	TRBJ2-5	CASSLGALEGTQYF
TRBV4-3	TRBJ1-2	CASSQDYWALDVYGYTF
TRBV5-1	TRBJ2-7	CASSLEGTANEQYF
TRBV19	TRBJ2-4	CASRDTGKYAYIQYF
TRBV5-1	TRBJ2-3	CASSPAGDSTDTQYF
TRBV28	TRBJ1-6	CASREPQGASSPLHF
TRBV4-3	TRBJ2-1	CASSQDSTSGVQFF
TRBV18	TRBJ2-3	CASSSSGTGLSTDTQYF
TRBV7-2	TRBJ2-3	CASSLGIAGGRGRTDTQYF
TRBV5-6	TRBJ1-5	CASSTGSGPQHF